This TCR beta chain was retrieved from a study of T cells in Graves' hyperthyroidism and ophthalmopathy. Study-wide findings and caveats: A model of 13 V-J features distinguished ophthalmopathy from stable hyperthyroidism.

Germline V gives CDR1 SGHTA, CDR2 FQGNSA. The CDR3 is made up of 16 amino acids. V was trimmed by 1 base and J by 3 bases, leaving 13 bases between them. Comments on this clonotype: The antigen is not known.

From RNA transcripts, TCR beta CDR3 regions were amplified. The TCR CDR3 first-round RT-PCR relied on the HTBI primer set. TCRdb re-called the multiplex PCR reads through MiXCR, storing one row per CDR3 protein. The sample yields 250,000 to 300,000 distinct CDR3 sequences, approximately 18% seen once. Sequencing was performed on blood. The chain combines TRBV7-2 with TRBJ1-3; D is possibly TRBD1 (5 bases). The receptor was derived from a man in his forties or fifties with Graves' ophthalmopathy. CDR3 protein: CASSLDLRRVGNTIYF. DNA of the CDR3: TGTGCCAGCAGCTTAGATCTACGCAGGGTTGGAAACACCATATATTTT.